This TCR beta chain was retrieved from a study of technical replicates of blood from four donors. The repertoire was sequenced with immunoSEQ multiplex PCR; TCRdb's copy has only in-frame clones and lacks some. The data hold some 96,000 clones, with approximately 96% observed a single time. The receptor's source is a human donor in good health. The sequenced sample consisted of T cells isolated from PBMCs.

The CDR3 protein is CATSRPSSTGPRGYGYTF. Here the CDR3 DNA reads TGTGCCACCAGCAGACCATCGTCTACAGGGCCCCGTGGCTATGGCTACACCTTC. The gene calls are TRBV15 and TRBJ1-2, with D maybe TRBD1 (6 bases). This CDR3 has 18 residues. V dropped 2 bases and J dropped 4 bases, with 23 bases sitting between them. Looked up from germline, CDR1 is LNHNV and CDR2 is YYDKDF (reference sequence).